Listed below are T cell receptor beta chains from one sample, sequenced in a study of OX40 agonist ivuxolimab in advanced cancers. The method was immunoSEQ multiplex PCR; TCRdb's version includes in-frame clones alone and lacks a portion of them. The sample has about 83,000 clones, roughly four fifths seen once. This sample comprised CD4+ or CD8+ T cells sorted from blood, obtained in a trial of the OX40 agonist ivuxolimab. The source of these receptors is an adult with an advanced solid tumor such as melanoma, head and neck, liver or kidney cancer. Each CDR3 is given with its conserved first and last residue. The D gene is left open where the match is weak. The size of a clone is reported for some rows only, either as once, few or many, or as a class for expanded clones.

size: .; D: TRBD1; J: TRBJ1-5; V: TRBV9; DNA: TGTGCCAGCAGCGCAGAGACAGGGGGCAATCAGCCCCAGCATTTT; CDR3: CASSAETGGNQPQHF
size: .; D: TRBD1; J: TRBJ2-7; V: TRBV27; DNA: TGTGCCAGCAGTTTATGGGGACAGGGTTCCTACGAGCAGTACTTC; CDR3: CASSLWGQGSYEQYF
size: .; D: .; J: TRBJ2-3; V: TRBV18; DNA: TGTGCCAGCTCACCCTTGGGGGTCTGGACAGATACGCAGTATTTT; CDR3: CASSPLGVWTDTQYF
size: .; D: TRBD2; J: TRBJ2-1; V: TRBV6-5; DNA: TGTGCCAGCAGTTACATGGGTGGACTAGTGAGCGATGAGCAGTTCTTC; CDR3: CASSYMGGLVSDEQFF
size: once; D: .; J: TRBJ2-7; V: TRBV18; DNA: TGTGCCAGCTCACCGCCGGGCGTGGAGGGCTACGAGCAGTACTTC; CDR3: CASSPPGVEGYEQYF
size: once; D: .; J: TRBJ1-5; V: TRBV2; DNA: TGTGCCAGCAAAACACAGGTTAGCAATCAGCCCCAGCATTTT; CDR3: CASKTQVSNQPQHF
size: .; D: .; J: TRBJ1-2; V: TRBV15; DNA: TGTGCCACCAGCAGAAATTCCGGGCCGGGGGGGTATGGCTACACCTTC; CDR3: CATSRNSGPGGYGYTF
size: .; D: .; J: TRBJ2-6; V: TRBV19; DNA: TGTGCCAGTAGTATTTTAGGCCGGTCTGGGGCCAACGTCCTGACTTTC; CDR3: CASSILGRSGANVLTF
size: .; D: .; J: TRBJ1-2; V: TRBV5-4; DNA: TGTGCCAGCAGCTCCCCAGGAACTAACTATGGCTACACCTTC; CDR3: CASSSPGTNYGYTF
size: .; D: .; J: TRBJ2-5; V: TRBV13; DNA: TGTGCCAGCAGCTTAGGGACTCAAGCGGGGACCCAGTACTTC; CDR3: CASSLGTQAGTQYF
size: .; D: .; J: TRBJ1-5; V: TRBV2; DNA: TGTGCCAGCAGTGGTGGGCGCCAGCCCCAGCATTTT; CDR3: CASSGGRQPQHF
size: .; D: TRBD2; J: TRBJ2-5; V: TRBV11-1; DNA: TGTGCCAGCAGCTTCGTTAGCGGGGGGCACCAAGAGACCCAGTACTTC; CDR3: CASSFVSGGHQETQYF
size: .; D: .; J: TRBJ1-2; V: TRBV7-2; DNA: TGTGCCAGCAGCCCCCAGAACTATGGCTACACCTTC; CDR3: CASSPQNYGYTF
size: .; D: TRBD1; J: TRBJ1-1; V: TRBV5-1; DNA: TGCGCCAGCAGCCCGACAGGGGCAACTGAAGCTTTCTTT; CDR3: CASSPTGATEAFF
size: .; D: .; J: TRBJ1-4; V: TRBV6-1; DNA: TGTGCCAGTACCCTGAGTCTGGCTAATGAAAAACTGTTTTTT; CDR3: CASTLSLANEKLFF
size: .; D: .; J: TRBJ2-2; V: TRBV11-2; DNA: TGTGCCAGCATCCACCCCGAGGGCGAGAACACCGGGGAGCTGTTTTTT; CDR3: CASIHPEGENTGELFF
size: .; D: TRBD2; J: TRBJ2-7; V: TRBV27; DNA: TGTGCCAGCAGTGGGGGGGGACCCCCCTACGAGCAGTACTTC; CDR3: CASSGGGPPYEQYF
size: .; D: .; J: TRBJ1-6; V: TRBV28; DNA: TGTGCCAGCAGTTTTGTCAGGGGTAATTCACCCCTCCACTTT; CDR3: CASSFVRGNSPLHF
size: .; D: TRBD1; J: TRBJ1-4; V: TRBV18; DNA: TGTGCCAGCTCACCGCGGGCGACAGGGGTGGGAGAAAAACTGTTTTTT; CDR3: CASSPRATGVGEKLFF
size: .; D: .; J: TRBJ2-7; V: TRBV10-3; DNA: TGTGCCATCAGTGAGTCGGGGGCCCCGCGGTTCTACGAGCAGTACTTC; CDR3: CAISESGAPRFYEQYF
size: .; D: .; J: TRBJ1-1; V: TRBV19; DNA: TGTGCCAGTACCAACGTGGGCACTGAAGCTTTCTTT; CDR3: CASTNVGTEAFF
size: .; D: .; J: TRBJ2-6; V: TRBV7-3; DNA: TGTGCCAGCAGCGCAGCGTTGGCTCCCGGGGCCAACGTCCTGACTTTC; CDR3: CASSAALAPGANVLTF